This TCR beta chain was found in a study of tissue T cells after allogeneic stem cell transplantation. Looking at the study overall: Samples with visible lymphocytes on H&E were prioritized for sequencing.

TCRdb's table, derived via immunoSEQ multiplex PCR, lists solely in-frame clones and lacks some. Among several thousand clones listed, about 61% were seen once. The CDR3 has 16 amino acids. The V end lost 4 bases, the J end lost 3 bases, and 17 bases lay between the germline ends. Per the germline V gene, CDR1 is SGHDT and CDR2 is YYEEEE. Broader study findings: Tissue-detected TCR repertoire was only partly captured by blood and spleen T cells. Alloreactivity or antigen specificity of tissue TCRs was not determined; some clones might be host cells.

Comment on this clone: Its matching antigen is unknown.

Comparators were a few non-transplant cancer patients without known GI disease. The TCR originated in an older female donor with lung cancer. The specimen comprised tissue from the jejunum, sampled at autopsy. The chain uses TRBV5-6 and TRBJ1-5; no firm D call. The CDR3 bases are TGTGCCAGCAGCCTCCGCGGGTGGGATACCAATCAGCCCCAGCATTTT. This sequence encodes CASSLRGWDTNQPQHF.